The rows below give T cell receptor beta chains drawn from one sample of a study of vaccination and CD4 T cells after COVID-19. Their recognized antigens are unknown. TCRdb itself ran the PCR reads through MiXCR, one entry per CDR3 protein. The sample has fewer than 20,000 distinct CDR3 sequences, around four fifths seen once. Input material: CD4+ T cells from blood, cultured in vitro. These receptors came from a human donor who had recovered from COVID-19. Each CDR3 is given with its conserved first and last residue. D genes are given only for firm matches. Clone size is stated in some rows and not others, as once, few, many or a class when expanded.

once,TRBJ2-7,TRBD2,TRBV30,TGTGCCTGGAGTGTAGGCGGGAGTTCCTACGAGCAGTACTTC,CAWSVGGSSYEQYF
NA,TRBJ1-1,TRBD1,TRBV7-8,TGTGCCAGCAGCGTCCGGGACAGATCTACTGAAGCTTTCTTT,CASSVRDRSTEAFF
NA,TRBJ1-5,NA,TRBV28,TGTGCCAGCAGACACGGACAGAACTTAAATCAGCCCCAGCATTTT,CASRHGQNLNQPQHF
once,TRBJ2-2,TRBD2,TRBV15,TGTGCCACCAGCAGGGGGACTAGCGGGAGTCCGGAGCTGTTTTTT,CATSRGTSGSPELFF
NA,TRBJ1-5,NA,TRBV4-3,TGCGCCAGCAGCCGGAACAGGGCTAACAATCAGCCCCAGCATTTT,CASSRNRANNQPQHF
NA,TRBJ1-1,NA,TRBV28,TGTGCCACCGGGGGACGGAGGTCGGTTAACACTGAAGCTTTCTTT,CATGGRRSVNTEAFF
NA,TRBJ1-2,NA,TRBV25-1,TGTGCCAGCCGTGCCCCCTCCGCTGGCTACACCTTC,CASRAPSAGYTF
NA,TRBJ2-5,NA,TRBV6-4,TGTGCCCACCCCGGGACACGATACCAAGAGACCCAGTACTTC,CAHPGTRYQETQYF
once,TRBJ2-1,NA,TRBV10-1,TGCGCCAGCAGTGTGGCAGGGAATAACAATGAGCAGTTCTTC,CASSVAGNNNEQFF
few,TRBJ1-5,TRBD1,TRBV6-1,TGTGCCAGCAGTCCCGGGACAGGGGGAGGTCAGCCCCAGCATTTT,CASSPGTGGGQPQHF
few,TRBJ1-2,TRBD1,TRBV6-1,TGTGCCAGCAGCCTTCGACAGGGAGAGGGCTATGGCTACACCTTC,CASSLRQGEGYGYTF
NA,TRBJ1-1,NA,TRBV20-1,TGCAGTGCTAGAGATACCGGGATCACTGAAGCTTTCTTT,CSARDTGITEAFF
NA,TRBJ1-2,TRBD1,TRBV7-2,TGTGCCAGCATCAGAGGACCGGACAGGGGATATGGCTACACCTTC,CASIRGPDRGYGYTF
NA,TRBJ2-7,NA,TRBV2,TGTGCCAGCAGTAAGACTCAGGGTAACGAGCAGTACTTC,CASSKTQGNEQYF
few,TRBJ1-5,NA,TRBV24-1,TGTGCCACCAGTGCCGCTTCGGGAAGCAATCAGCCCCAGCATTTT,CATSAASGSNQPQHF
NA,TRBJ1-5,NA,TRBV20-1,TGCAGTGCTAGAGATCGAGGGGAACAGCCCCAGCATTTT,CSARDRGEQPQHF
NA,TRBJ2-7,TRBD1,TRBV15,TGTGCCACCAGCACGACAGGGTTCACCTACGAGCAGTACTTC,CATSTTGFTYEQYF
NA,TRBJ2-5,NA,TRBV7-2,TGTGCCAGCAGCTTAAGGCAGGGGCAAGCCTGGAGGGAGACCCAGTACTTC,CASSLRQGQAWRETQYF
NA,TRBJ1-2,NA,TRBV7-2,TGTGCCAGCAGCTTAACTTGGGATTGGGCGAACTATGGCTACACCTTC,CASSLTWDWANYGYTF
once,TRBJ1-2,TRBD1,TRBV7-9,TGTGCCAGCAGCTTAGCGCTTCCTACAGGGGACTGGGGTGGCTACACCTTC,CASSLALPTGDWGGYTF
once,TRBJ1-1,TRBD1,TRBV19,TGTGCCAGTAGTATGACAGGGGCCCACACTGAAGCTTTCTTT,CASSMTGAHTEAFF
few,TRBJ2-7,TRBD1,TRBV7-9,TGTGCCAGCAGCTTCATACAGGGGCCCGCCTACGAGCAGTACTTC,CASSFIQGPAYEQYF
NA,TRBJ1-2,TRBD1,TRBV7-2,TGTGCCAGCGGCCGATTGGACAGGGTGGGTGGCTACACCTTC,CASGRLDRVGGYTF
NA,TRBJ2-2,NA,TRBV19,TGTGCCAGTAGACGCGCAGGGTCGACCGTCACCGGGGAGCTGTTTTTT,CASRRAGSTVTGELFF
few,TRBJ1-5,NA,TRBV20-1,TGCAGTGCTGGAGGGCCGAATAGCAATCAGCCCCAGCATTTT,CSAGGPNSNQPQHF
NA,TRBJ1-2,TRBD1,TRBV28,TGTGCCAGCGGGACAGGGGCTAACTATGGCTACACCTTC,CASGTGANYGYTF
few,TRBJ1-6,TRBD1,TRBV6-5,TGTGCCAGCAGTTACGGGACAGGGAATTCACCCCTCCACTTT,CASSYGTGNSPLHF
NA,TRBJ1-2,NA,TRBV7-2,TGTGCCAGCAGCGCGCGCCCATCGTCCTATGGCTACACCTTC,CASSARPSSYGYTF
once,TRBJ2-7,TRBD2,TRBV20-1,TGCAGTGCTAGAGGGACTAGCGGGAGGAGTTACGAGCAGTACTTC,CSARGTSGRSYEQYF